This T cell receptor (beta chain) emerged from a study of blood T cell repertoires in COVID-19. Study-wide background: Researchers got acute and convalescent COVID-19 samples from the United States, Italy and Spain. T cells, B-cell-depleted T cells, or PBMCs supplied cDNA or gDNA.

Original data processing: It was from reference gene primer amplification that nucleated cell counts were estimated. Only in-frame clones appear in the TCRdb table, and some are missing; sequencing was by immunoSEQ multiplex PCR. The V and J calls and clone size are taken from that table; D and trimming were inferred from the DNA. The repertoire consists of more than 110,000 clones, with roughly 84% occurring once and the leading ten covering 35% to 45%. Germline V lookup: CDR1 SGHRS, CDR2 YFSETQ. The CDR3 consists of 15 residues. After removal of 7 bases from V and 2 bases from J, the junction contained 11 bases not matched to a gene.

The V and J genes are TRBV5-1 and TRBJ1-2, with 7 bases lining up with TRBD1. This receptor was obtained from a human donor in a cohort sampled during active COVID-19. The sample taken for sequencing was peripheral blood. The DNA for the CDR3 is TGCGCCAGCCGCATTCGGGACAGTGTGAACTATGGCTACACCTTC. Translating gives CASRIRDSVNYGYTF.